A single sample gave rise to the 26 T cell receptor beta chains below, sequenced in a study of cytomegalovirus exposure and HLA in healthy donors (dated by TCRdb to between 2016 and 2019). The library was prepared using the immunoSEQ multiplex PCR assay. For the multiplex PCR, a mixture combining 60 forward primers for TCR Vbeta segments and 13 reverse primers for TCR Jbeta segments was used. TCRdb holds this immuneACCESS table with in-frame rearrangements only. Some clones are missing; in checked studies, unresolved V genes explain under half, and the rest has no known cause. The sample table contains about 120,000 clones; only one count was recorded for roughly 70% of them. More than 1.5% of the sample is in the top ten clones. Material: PBMCs. Receptors originate from a woman younger than 30 in good health and CMV-seronegative.

The V and J genes are TRBV6-1 and TRBJ1-2; D is ambiguous. Germline lookup yields CDR1 MNHNS and CDR2 SASEGT. The CDR3 length is 12 residues. The V end was cut by 2 bases, the J end by 8 bases, with 9 bases between. CDR3 coding DNA: TGTGCCAGCAGTGAAAACTGGGAGGGCTACACCTTC. This codes for CASSENWEGYTF.

The V gene is TRBV5-4, the J gene TRBJ2-1; 7 bases align to TRBD1. Trimming cost V 0 bases and J 10 bases; bases outside gene matches: 10. The germline V gene has CDR1 SGHNT and CDR2 YYREEE (reference sequence). The CDR3 totals 15 residues. The chain's CDR3 is CASSLGQGVVREQFF. In DNA, the CDR3 is TGTGCCAGCAGCTTGGGGCAGGGGGTCGTGAGAGAGCAGTTCTTC.

The rearrangement uses TRBV29-1 and TRBJ2-3; TRBD2 is a possible D gene (6 bases). The CDR3 has 15 residues. Trimming stripped 6 bases from V and 2 bases from J, with 18 bases between. CDR1 and CDR2 (germline): SQVTM, ANQGSEA. The CDR3 DNA follows: TGCAGCGTCGCCCTCGGGGCGGGGATCACAGATACGCAGTATTTT. Translating gives CSVALGAGITDTQYF.

J is TRBJ2-3 and V is TRBV5-4; 8 bases align to TRBD2. Germline CDR1 reads SGHNT; CDR2 reads YYREEE (reference sequence). Trimming cost V 0 bases and J 3 bases; bases outside gene matches: 3. There are 15 residues in the CDR3. CDR3 in amino acids: CASSLERGKTDTQYF. In nucleotides, the CDR3 is TGTGCCAGCAGCTTGGAGCGGGGGAAAACAGATACGCAGTATTTT.

About this clone: The CDR3 does not end in the conserved phenylalanine or tryptophan, so this is likely a read error. The rearrangement uses TRBV19 and TRBJ1-5; possibly TRBD1 for D (6 bases). Germline CDR1 LNHDA, CDR2 SQIVND (reference sequence). Trimming removed 5 bases at V and 1 base at J, with 15 bases between. The CDR3 length is 16 residues. In DNA, the CDR3 is TGTGCCAGTAGTCGTCCACAGGGAAGGAGCAATCAGCCCCAGCATGTT. Residues: CASSRPQGRSNQPQHV.

The chain carries TRBV30 and TRBJ1-2; TRBD1 aligns across 9 bases. Germline CDR1 and CDR2: GTSNPN and SVGIG (reference sequence). The length of the CDR3 is 13 residues. The DNA for the CDR3 is TGTGCTTTTAGGACAGGGGCCAACGGGGGCTACACCTTC. Translated: CAFRTGANGGYTF.

The gene calls are TRBV29-1 and TRBJ1-2, with TRBD1 matching over 7 bases. The germline V gene encodes CDR1 SQVTM and CDR2 ANQGSEA. Trimming at V came to 5 bases and at J to 3 bases, leaving 3 bases not matched to a gene. The CDR3 runs 12 residues. The CDR3 coding sequence is TGCAGCGTTACGGGACAGTACTATGGCTACACCTTC. It translates to CSVTGQYYGYTF.

This chain uses TRBV19 with TRBJ1-1; D may be TRBD1 (5 bases). The germline CDR1 and CDR2 sequences are LNHDA and SQIVND (reference sequence). The CDR3 consists of 14 residues. V was clipped by 3 bases and J by 5 bases, with 13 bases between them. CDR3 coding DNA: TGTGCCAGTAGTATCGGTAGGGGTGAAACTGAAGCTTTCTTT. Residues: CASSIGRGETEAFF. The whole variable domain, remainder taken from reference TRBV19 and TRBJ1-1, is DGGITQSPKYLFRKEGQNVTLSCEQNLNHDAMYWYRQDPGQGLRLIYYSQIVNDFQKGDIAEGYSVSREKKESFPLTVTSAQKNPTAFYLCASSIGRGETEAFFGQGTRLTVV.

This sequence joins TRBV30 and TRBJ1-1; 8 positions agree with TRBD1. The CDR3 consists of 17 residues. With V trimmed by 0 bases and J by 3 bases, 12 bases remained unmatched. The germline CDR1 and CDR2 sequences are GTSNPN and SVGIG (reference sequence). The CDR3 spells CAWSVQRGRGLDTEAFF. DNA of the CDR3: TGTGCCTGGAGTGTACAAAGAGGCAGGGGGCTCGACACTGAAGCTTTCTTT.

The V gene is TRBV5-1, the J gene TRBJ2-5; 10 bases are a match to TRBD1. V lost 0 bases and J lost 0; bases outside the gene matches: 2. CDR3 size: 16 residues. In germline, CDR1 is SGHRS, CDR2 YFSETQ. The CDR3 DNA reads as TGCGCCAGCAGCTTGGGGGGACAGGGGTACCAAGAGACCCAGTACTTC. It specifies CASSLGGQGYQETQYF.

V is TRBV19 and J is TRBJ1-2; D gene ambiguous. Germline V gene data show CDR1 as LNHDA and CDR2 as SQIVND (reference sequence). CDR3 length: 14 amino acids. Deletions cut 1 base from V and 8 bases from J, with 14 bases between. The CDR3 nucleotides are TGTGCCAGTAGTATAGCATCGGGTTCGGGAGGCTACACCTTC. Protein sequence: CASSIASGSGGYTF.

This clone was observed a handful of times. The gene calls are TRBV28 and TRBJ1-1; D is unresolved. Trimming cost V 1 base and J 5 bases, with 8 bases left between them. CDR3 length equals 13 residues. From germline, CDR1 is MDHEN and CDR2 SYDVKM. CDR3 loop: CASSLSVLTEAFF. CDR3 bases: TGTGCCAGCAGTTTATCAGTACTAACTGAAGCTTTCTTT. Variable domain in full (rest from reference TRBV28 and TRBJ1-1): DVKVTQSSRYLVKRTGEKVFLECVQDMDHENMFWYRQDPGLGLRLIYFSYDVKMKEKGDIPEGYSVSREKKERFSLILESASTNQTSMYLCASSLSVLTEAFFGQGTRLTVV.

This rearrangement joins TRBV7-8 to TRBJ1-6; a weak D match, TRBD1 (5 bases). Trimming removed 4 bases at V and 6 bases at J, with 13 bases between. CDR3 length: 15 amino acids. CDR1 is SGHVS, CDR2 FQNEAQ, per germline. The CDR3 protein is CASSSPGRSNSPLHF. In DNA, the CDR3 is TGTGCCAGCAGCTCCCCAGGGAGGAGTAATTCACCCCTCCACTTT.

The V gene is TRBV7-3, the J gene TRBJ2-6, with TRBD1 as a possible D gene (5 bases). Germline V gene data show CDR1 as SGHTA and CDR2 as FQGTGA. The length of the CDR3 is 16 residues. The V end was cut by 5 bases, the J end by 6 bases, with 17 bases between. The CDR3 is CASSLGFRGSANVLTF. The CDR3 DNA is TGTGCCAGCAGCCTAGGGTTTAGGGGATCGGCCAACGTCCTGACTTTC.

The rearrangement uses TRBV13 and TRBJ1-3; D unresolved. The CDR3 consists of 15 residues. Germline V CDR1 and CDR2: PRHDT, FYEKMQ (reference sequence). The V end was cut by 0 bases, the J end by 0 bases, with 6 bases between. The CDR3: CASSLGKPSGNTIYF. Here the CDR3 DNA reads TGTGCCAGCAGCTTAGGAAAGCCCTCTGGAAACACCATATATTTT.

The chain recombines TRBV5-1 with TRBJ2-2, with 8 bases fitting TRBD2. The CDR3 covers 16 residues. Germline V gene sequence: CDR1 SGHRS, CDR2 YFSETQ. J was trimmed by 3 bases and V by 5 bases; bases with no gene match: 9. CDR3 bases: TGCGCCAGCAGATTACTCGGACTAGCCGACACCGGGGAGCTGTTTTTT. Protein product: CASRLLGLADTGELFF.

CDR3 sequence (DNA): TGTGCCAGCAGTATACAGGGTCTCGACGAGCAGTACTTC. Its protein is CASSIQGLDEQYF. The chain uses TRBV6-1 and TRBJ2-7; weak D call: TRBD1 (6 bases). The CDR3 runs 13 residues. Germline lookup yields CDR1 MNHNS and CDR2 SASEGT. V was cut by 5 bases and J by 5 bases, with 13 bases left in between.

The chain links TRBV5-1 to TRBJ1-1, with TRBD1 matching over 7 bases. Germline lookup yields CDR1 SGHRS and CDR2 YFSETQ. The trim removed 1 base at V and 8 bases at J, leaving 5 bases unmatched. The CDR3 is made up of 13 amino acids. The CDR3 DNA is TGCGCCAGCAGCTTGTTACAGGGGAAAGAAGCTTTCTTT. Translation: CASSLLQGKEAFF.

The gene calls are TRBV25-1 and TRBJ1-4, with unresolved D. Germline CDR1 is MGHDK and CDR2 is SYGVNS. Trimming left V 3 bases short and J 8 bases short, with 16 bases between. The CDR3 is made up of 15 amino acids. The CDR3 sequence: CASSEARTLREKLFF. The CDR3 bases are TGTGCCAGCAGTGAGGCTAGGACTCTACGGGAAAAACTGTTTTTT.

The J gene is TRBJ1-2, the V gene TRBV5-8; 9 bases fit TRBD1. J lost 4 bases, V lost 5 bases, and 9 bases had no gene match. This CDR3 contains 15 residues. From germline, CDR1 is SGHTS and CDR2 YDEGEE. CDR3 in amino acids: CASRTQGAGSYGYTF. In DNA, the CDR3 is TGTGCCAGCAGGACACAGGGGGCTGGTTCCTATGGCTACACCTTC.

This clone was detected a few times. V usage is TRBV2 and J usage is TRBJ1-2; 9 positions match TRBD1. The V segment lost 6 bases and the J segment 8 bases; nucleotides outside the gene matches: 16. Germline lookup yields CDR1 SNHLY and CDR2 FYNNEI. The CDR3 has 16 residues. CDR3 in amino acids: CASSPIVPTGGDGYTF. The CDR3 DNA reads as TGTGCCAGCAGCCCCATCGTCCCGACAGGGGGGGACGGCTACACCTTC.

This clone occurred once. The genes are TRBV5-1 and TRBJ2-1; D gene uncertain. V was cut by 4 bases and J by 0 bases, with 14 bases left in between. The CDR3 runs 16 residues. Germline loops: CDR1 SGHRS, CDR2 YFSETQ. The CDR3 DNA reads as TGCGCCAGCAGCCCTAGGTCGCGGAGCTCCTACAATGAGCAGTTCTTC. It specifies CASSPRSRSSYNEQFF.

The chain recombines TRBV28 with TRBJ2-7, with TRBD2 identical over 8 bases. Germline V gene lookup returns CDR1 MDHEN and CDR2 SYDVKM. V trimming: 5 bases; J trimming: 2 bases; junction bases outside the gene matches: 2. The CDR3 totals 13 residues. The CDR3 loop is CASSRGGTYEQYF. In DNA form, the CDR3 reads TGTGCCAGCAGTCGGGGGGGCACCTACGAGCAGTACTTC. The variable domain in full, completed from reference TRBV28 and TRBJ2-7, reads DVKVTQSSRYLVKRTGEKVFLECVQDMDHENMFWYRQDPGLGLRLIYFSYDVKMKEKGDIPEGYSVSREKKERFSLILESASTNQTSMYLCASSRGGTYEQYFGPGTRLTVT.

This chain connects TRBV7-9 to TRBJ2-1, with D possibly being TRBD2 (5 bases). This CDR3 contains 12 residues. Trimming removed 5 bases from V and 9 bases from J, with 11 bases in between. The germline CDR1 and CDR2 sequences are SEHNR and FQNEAQ (reference sequence). The CDR3 reads CASSPEGVEQFF. CDR3 bases: TGTGCCAGCAGCCCCGAGGGAGTTGAGCAGTTCTTC.

This clone appeared a few times. V usage is TRBV6-1 and J usage is TRBJ1-3; D uncertain. The CDR3 has 13 residues. V lost 7 bases, J lost 3 bases, and 10 bases lay in between. The germline V gene has CDR1 MNHNS and CDR2 SASEGT. The CDR3 protein is CASTEPLGNTIYF. In DNA form, the CDR3 reads TGTGCCAGCACCGAGCCCCTTGGAAACACCATATATTTT.

This chain uses TRBV15 with TRBJ1-4; no firm D call. The V gene's germline CDR1 is LNHNV and CDR2 YYDKDF (reference sequence). The CDR3 extends over 15 amino acids. Deletions cut 1 base from V and 8 bases from J, with 14 bases between. In nucleotides, the CDR3 is TGTGCCACCAGCAGAGGATCAGCAGGCAGAGAAAAACTGTTTTTT. It encodes CATSRGSAGREKLFF.